Each of the 27 T cell receptor beta chains below was sequenced from the same sample in a study of graft-versus-host responses after intestinal transplantation. Stimulators, approximately 200,000 irradiated and violet-dye-labeled cells, were plated with approximately 200,000 CFSE-labeled responder cells. Sequencing used immunoSEQ multiplex PCR; TCRdb keeps in-frame clones, though not all of them. The profile covers under 8,000 clones, with around a third appearing a single time and around 3.9% taken by the ten largest. The sample consisted of alloreactive CD8+ T cells from a mixed lymphocyte reaction culture, taken before transplantation. Noted subset: CFSE-low proliferating T cells sorted from roughly six-day pre-transplant mixed lymphocyte reaction (GvH or HvG direction). The source is a human patient who was an organ donor for intestinal transplantation.

The J gene is TRBJ1-5, the V gene TRBV4-1; D might be TRBD1 (6 bases). This CDR3 has 18 residues. V was trimmed by 0 bases and J by 4 bases, leaving 19 bases between them. CDR1 is MGHRA and CDR2 is YSYEKL in the germline V gene. CDR3 protein: CASSQDPNRASANQPQHF. CDR3 nucleotide sequence: TGCGCCAGCAGCCAAGATCCTAACAGGGCCAGTGCTAATCAGCCCCAGCATTTT.

This clone was counted between two and nine times. The rearrangement uses TRBV5-4 and TRBJ2-3; TRBD2 aligns across 7 bases. This CDR3 contains 14 residues. The germline CDR1 and CDR2 sequences are SGHNT and YYREEE (reference sequence). The junction had 5 bases not matched to a gene; V was cut back by 4 bases and J by 3 bases. The DNA of the CDR3 is TGTGCCAGCAGCCTTCTAGCGGTGACAGATACGCAGTATTTT. This sequence encodes CASSLLAVTDTQYF.

This clone was seen more than once but under ten times. The rearrangement links TRBV25-1 to TRBJ2-7; D gene uncertain. V was shortened by 5 bases and J by 6 bases, with 8 bases between the two germline ends. The CDR3 contains 11 residues. CDR1 and CDR2 (germline): MGHDK, SYGVNS. For the CDR3, the DNA is TGTGCCAGCAGTCGAGAGGCCGAGCAGTACTTC. Translation gives CASSREAEQYF.

This clone is classed as medium-sized. The rearrangement joins TRBV10-3 to TRBJ1-5; the D gene is possibly TRBD1 (6 bases). The CDR3 runs to 13 residues. Germline values: CDR1 ENHRY, CDR2 SYGVKD. Trimming stripped 8 bases from V and 9 bases from J, with 17 bases between. This CDR3 reads CAIGVVGHRPQHF. For the CDR3, the DNA is TGTGCCATCGGAGTAGTGGGACACCGGCCCCAGCATTTT.

This clone has just a few counts. The chain carries TRBV5-1 and TRBJ1-2, with 8 positions matching TRBD1. V was pared by 5 bases and J by 1 base, with 7 bases of the junction left unmatched. The CDR3 sequence is 15 residues long. Germline values: CDR1 SGHRS, CDR2 YFSETQ. The CDR3 bases are TGCGCCAGCAGACTAAGGACAGGGTATAACTATGGCTACACCTTC. Translating it yields CASRLRTGYNYGYTF.

The genes are TRBV1 and TRBJ2-6; the listed D gene, TRBD2, was not tested against the DNA. TRBV1 is a listed pseudogene. The CDR3 is 18 residues long. The CDR3 region has the DNA TGCACCAGCAGCCCTAGTTGTTTGTGCACAAGTCGGGCCAACGTCCTGACTTTC. Its translation is CTSSPSCLCTSRANVLTF.

There are a few counts of this clone. V usage is TRBV5-8 and J usage is TRBJ2-1; TRBD1 might be the D (5 bases). Trimming shortened V by 4 bases and J by 6 bases, and 11 bases separated the two germline ends. The CDR3 loop spans 13 amino acids. Germline V lookup: CDR1 SGHTS, CDR2 YDEGEE. The CDR3 loop reads CASSPDNFNEQFF. CDR3 DNA: TGTGCCAGCAGCCCGGACAACTTCAATGAGCAGTTCTTC.

The genes are TRBV14 and TRBJ2-7; D remains ambiguous. The germline CDR1 and CDR2 sequences are SGHDN and FVKESK. V was cut by 3 bases and J by 3 bases, with 6 bases left in between. CDR3 length: 12 amino acids. Here the CDR3 DNA reads TGTGCCAGCAGCCATCAATTCTACGAGCAGTACTTC. The encoded protein is CASSHQFYEQYF.

This clone was seen a few times. V and J are TRBV5-1 and TRBJ1-2, with 9 positions matching TRBD1. There are 13 residues in the CDR3. CDR1 and CDR2 (germline): SGHRS, YFSETQ. With 5 bases clipped from V and 6 bases from J, the junction kept 5 bases outside the gene matches. The CDR3 nucleotides read TGCGCCAGCAGGCCACAGGGGGCACATGGCTACACCTTC. Translation: CASRPQGAHGYTF. Complete variable domain (other parts from reference TRBV5-1 and TRBJ1-2): KAGVTQTPRYLIKTRGQQVTLSCSPISGHRSVSWYQQTPGQGLQFLFEYFSETQRNKGNFPGRFSGRQFSNSRSEMNVSTLELGDSALYLCASRPQGAHGYTFGSGTRLTVV.

The chain employs TRBV25-1 and TRBJ2-7; no definite D call. The CDR3 covers 17 residues. CDR1 and CDR2 (germline): MGHDK, SYGVNS. Trimming removed 5 bases at V and 0 bases at J, with 20 bases between. CDR3 residues: CASSYALVWAFSYEQYF. Here the CDR3 DNA reads TGTGCCAGCAGTTATGCCCTGGTTTGGGCCTTCTCCTACGAGCAGTACTTC.

This clone turned up a few times. V usage is TRBV19 and J usage is TRBJ2-7, with TRBD2 identical over 8 bases. J lost 2 bases, V lost 9 bases, and 9 bases had no gene match. The CDR3 is made up of 14 amino acids. CDR1 LNHDA and CDR2 SQIVND come from the germline V gene (reference sequence). The CDR3 coding sequence is TGTGCCAGCTCACCGGGACTAGGGCCCTACGAGCAGTACTTC. This gives the protein CASSPGLGPYEQYF.

Within the sample, this clone is medium-sized (0.01 to 0.1%). This chain uses TRBV12-5 with TRBJ2-7; no clear D gene. Germline lookup yields CDR1 LGHNT and CDR2 FRNRAP. This CDR3 contains 15 residues. The ends were cut back, 7 bases at V and 3 bases at J, with 19 bases in the middle. CDR3 nucleotides: TGTGCTAGTGCCCTTACCGTCCAGCGTATCTACGAGCAGTACTTC. Its translation: CASALTVQRIYEQYF. The full variable domain, rest sourced from reference TRBV12-5 and TRBJ2-7, is DARVTQTPRHKVTEMGQEVTMRCQPILGHNTVFWYRQTMMQGLELLAYFRNRAPLDDSGMPKDRFSAEMPDATLATLKIQPSEPRDSAVYFCASALTVQRIYEQYFGPGTRLTVT.

Points on this clone: The sample contains more than one DNA sequence encoding this CDR3. V is TRBV23-1 and J is TRBJ1-5, with 12 bases aligning to TRBD1. TRBV23-1 falls under the ORF class, with uncertain function. J was trimmed by 2 bases and V by 10 bases; bases with no gene match: 12. This CDR3 contains 17 residues. CDR3 sequence: CATDKPGQGACNQPQHF. Here the CDR3 DNA reads TGCGCCACCGATAAGCCGGGACAGGGGGCCTGCAATCAGCCCCAGCATTTT.

This clone turned up a few times. The chain joins TRBV30 to TRBJ2-7; the D gene is possibly TRBD1 (6 bases). V lost 2 bases and J 4 bases, leaving 18 bases between the germline ends. The CDR3 consists of 15 residues. Germline CDR1 is GTSNPN and CDR2 is SVGIG (reference sequence). The CDR3, as DNA: TGTGCCTGGAGTTTTTTAGGGGGATCTTATTACGAGCAGTACTTC. It is translated as CAWSFLGGSYYEQYF.

This clone turned up a few times. This chain links TRBV4-3 with TRBJ2-7; 9 bases are shared with TRBD2. CDR3 length equals 15 residues. Germline-derived CDR1 and CDR2 are LGHNA and YSLEER. With V trimmed by 2 bases and J by 0 bases, 2 bases remained unmatched. The CDR3 here is CASSQLAGSSYEQYF. Written as DNA, the CDR3 is TGCGCCAGCAGCCAACTAGCGGGGAGCTCCTACGAGCAGTACTTC.

The chain uses TRBV6-1 and TRBJ1-1; tentative D call: TRBD1 (5 bases). The CDR3 runs 15 residues. Germline loops: CDR1 MNHNS, CDR2 SASEGT. V lost 3 bases, J lost 4 bases, and 15 bases lay in between. The CDR3 spells CASSDSRLGGTEAFF. The CDR3 bases are TGTGCCAGCAGTGATTCCCGCCTGGGGGGCACTGAAGCTTTCTTT.

This chain uses TRBV12-5 with TRBJ2-3; D gene unclear. Germline V gene lookup returns CDR1 LGHNT and CDR2 FRNRAP. This CDR3 has 12 residues. Trimming left V 8 bases short and J 3 bases short, with 9 bases between. CDR3 region: CASRYKTDTQYF. The DNA of the CDR3 is TGTGCTAGTCGATACAAGACAGATACGCAGTATTTT.

V is TRBV5-5 and J is TRBJ2-5; D is perhaps TRBD2 (6 bases). The V gene lost 2 bases and the J gene lost 8 bases, with 16 bases spanning the gap. Germline V gives CDR1 SGHKS, CDR2 YYEKEE (reference sequence). The CDR3 is 14 residues long. CDR3 region: CASSFLGRPVTQYF. DNA for the CDR3: TGTGCCAGCAGCTTTTTAGGGAGGCCCGTAACCCAGTACTTC.

The chain carries TRBV14 and TRBJ1-2, with TRBD1 matching over 9 bases. This CDR3 is built from 15 residues. Losses at the gene ends were 4 bases for V and 4 bases for J; bases not matched to a gene: 7. Germline CDR1 is SGHDN and CDR2 is FVKESK. CDR3 DNA sequence: TGTGCCAGCAGCCCCCCGGGACAGGGCGTCTATGGCTACACCTTC. This translates into CASSPPGQGVYGYTF.

This clone was recorded a few times. The chain couples TRBV7-6 to TRBJ2-1; D uncertain. Germline V gene data show CDR1 as SGHVS and CDR2 as FNYEAQ. The CDR3 has 14 residues. V was cut by 0 bases and J by 8 bases, with 11 bases left in between. CDR3: CASSLAFEDYEQFF. CDR3 coding DNA: TGTGCCAGCAGCTTAGCTTTTGAGGATTATGAGCAGTTCTTC.

This clone was counted between two and nine times. The chain has TRBV10-2 and TRBJ2-1; the match to TRBD1 covers 7 bases. Losses at the gene ends were 11 bases for V and 0 bases for J; bases not matched to a gene: 19. Per the germline V gene, CDR1 is WSHSY and CDR2 is SAAADI. The CDR3 extends over 18 amino acids. The CDR3 bases are TGCGCCGCCAATAAACGGGGACAGAGCCTCCTCTCCTACAATGAGCAGTTCTTC. It encodes CAANKRGQSLLSYNEQFF.

This clone was seen a handful of times. The V gene is TRBV27, the J gene TRBJ2-7; 7 bases agree with TRBD2. This CDR3 is built from 15 residues. V dropped 6 bases and J dropped 2; count of bases not matched to a gene: 10. Germline V lookup: CDR1 MNHEY, CDR2 SMNVEV (reference sequence). The CDR3 here is CASSPSSGTTYEQYF. CDR3 bases: TGTGCCAGCAGCCCTTCTAGCGGTACTACCTACGAGCAGTACTTC.

The chain joins TRBV19 to TRBJ2-7; the D gene is possibly TRBD2 (6 bases). The CDR3 runs to 17 residues. V dropped 6 bases and J dropped 0 bases, with 21 bases sitting between them. Germline CDR1 is LNHDA and CDR2 is SQIVND (reference sequence). The CDR3 spells CASSYPNGTLNSYEQYF. In DNA, the CDR3 is TGTGCCAGTAGCTACCCCAACGGGACTTTGAACTCCTACGAGCAGTACTTC. The entire variable domain, with the rest obtained from reference TRBV19 and TRBJ2-7, is as follows: DGGITQSPKYLFRKEGQNVTLSCEQNLNHDAMYWYRQDPGQGLRLIYYSQIVNDFQKGDIAEGYSVSREKKESFPLTVTSAQKNPTAFYLCASSYPNGTLNSYEQYFGPGTRLTVT.

This clone has more than one count but fewer than ten. This chain connects TRBV14 to TRBJ2-2, with a tentative D call TRBD1 (6 bases). This CDR3 is 17 amino acids long. Trimming took 0 bases from V and 5 from J, leaving 16 bases between them. Germline loops: CDR1 SGHDN, CDR2 FVKESK. For the CDR3, the DNA is TGTGCCAGCAGCCAAGACTCCTCCTACCAGGGGACCGGGGAGCTGTTTTTT. Amino acid sequence: CASSQDSSYQGTGELFF. Drawing the rest from reference TRBV14 and TRBJ2-2, the complete variable domain is EAGVTQFPSHSVIEKGQTVTLRCDPISGHDNLYWYRRVMGKEIKFLLHFVKESKQDESGMPNNRFLAERTGGTYSTLKVQPAELEDSGVYFCASSQDSSYQGTGELFFGEGSRLTVL.

In this sample, this clone turned up once. The J gene is TRBJ2-1, the V gene TRBV19; D may be TRBD1 (6 bases). With 2 bases removed from V and 4 bases from J, the gap between germline ends came to 9 bases. The germline gives CDR1 LNHDA, CDR2 SQIVND (reference sequence). The CDR3 runs to 14 residues. CDR3 amino acids: CASSITGTYNEQFF. CDR3 in DNA: TGTGCCAGTAGTATAACAGGGACATACAATGAGCAGTTCTTC.

The chain carries TRBV7-6 and TRBJ2-3, with a tentative D call TRBD2 (5 bases). The CDR3 has 13 residues. CDR1 SGHVS and CDR2 FNYEAQ come from the germline V gene. The ends were cut back, 2 bases at V and 5 bases at J, with 8 bases in the middle. CDR3 DNA sequence: TGTGCCAGCAGCTTAACGGGGATAGATACGCAGTATTTT. It translates to CASSLTGIDTQYF.

The CDR3 loop reads CASSLFGTSGGVQETQYF. CDR3 DNA sequence: TGTGCCAGCAGCTTATTCGGGACTAGCGGGGGGGTCCAAGAGACCCAGTACTTC. The chain joins TRBV7-3 to TRBJ2-5, with TRBD2 identical over 16 bases. CDR3 length equals 18 residues. CDR1 and CDR2 (germline): SGHTA, FQGTGA. V lost 2 bases, J lost 1 base, and 4 bases stayed unmatched. The variable domain in full, with the rest retrieved from reference TRBV7-3 and TRBJ2-5, is GAGVSQTPSNKVTEKGKYVELRCDPISGHTALYWYRQSLGQGPEFLIYFQGTGAADDSGLPNDRFFAVRPEGSVSTLKIQRTERGDSAVYLCASSLFGTSGGVQETQYFGPGTRLLVL.